The 10 T cell receptor beta chains given below trace back to one sample, sequenced in a study of shared clonotypes between healthy human individuals. The naive CD8 subset, CD45RO-negative cells positively selected for CCR7, excluded terminally differentiated effector memory CD45RA+ cells. Sequenced by immunoSEQ multiplex PCR; TCRdb stores in-frame clones only, minus some. The top ten hold 0.09% to 0.13% of the sample, which has roughly 590,000 clones, about 95% seen once. Input material: naive CD8+ T cells sorted from blood. Receptor source: a woman under 40 in good health.

This clone has just one count. The V gene is TRBV28, the J gene TRBJ1-3; maybe TRBD1 (5 bases). In germline, CDR1 is MDHEN, CDR2 SYDVKM. Trimming removed 4 bases at V and 0 bases at J, with 10 bases between. The CDR3 runs 15 residues. CDR3 loop: CASSWGRISGNTIYF. The CDR3 bases are TGTGCCAGCAGTTGGGGACGGATCTCTGGAAACACCATATATTTT.

A word on this clone: The sample holds other DNA sequences that translate to the same CDR3. The chain recombines TRBV27 with TRBJ2-2; unclear D gene. The V gene's germline CDR1 is MNHEY and CDR2 SMNVEV (reference sequence). The CDR3 is 12 residues long. Trimming took off 5 bases at V and 2 bases at J, with 3 bases between the two ends. The CDR3 loop reads CASSLNTGELFF. DNA of the CDR3: TGTGCCAGCAGTCTTAACACCGGGGAGCTGTTTTTT.

The rearrangement links TRBV19 to TRBJ2-3; 10 bases align to TRBD2. Trimming took 5 bases from V and 0 from J; bases not matched to a gene: 5. This CDR3 has 16 residues. CDR1 and CDR2 (germline): LNHDA, SQIVND (reference sequence). The chain's CDR3 is CASSAGLAESTDTQYF. The CDR3 DNA reads as TGTGCCAGTAGTGCCGGACTAGCGGAGAGCACAGATACGCAGTATTTT. Full variable domain (rest looked up from reference TRBV19 and TRBJ2-3): DGGITQSPKYLFRKEGQNVTLSCEQNLNHDAMYWYRQDPGQGLRLIYYSQIVNDFQKGDIAEGYSVSREKKESFPLTVTSAQKNPTAFYLCASSAGLAESTDTQYFGPGTRLTVL.

The chain couples TRBV29-1 to TRBJ1-1; tentative D call: TRBD1 (6 bases). Trimming took off 0 bases at V and 5 bases at J, with 10 bases between the two ends. The germline V gene encodes CDR1 SQVTM and CDR2 ANQGSEA. The CDR3 extends over 13 amino acids. CDR3 residues: CSVEDGTITEAFF. As DNA, the CDR3 is TGCAGCGTTGAAGACGGGACAATTACTGAAGCTTTCTTT.

The V gene is TRBV9, the J gene TRBJ1-1; D remains unclear. The CDR3 is 13 residues long. Germline V gives CDR1 SGDLS, CDR2 YYNGEE. V was shortened by 0 bases and J by 4 bases, with 7 bases between the two germline ends. Here the CDR3 DNA reads TGTGCCAGCAGCGTAGATTTGAGCACTGAAGCTTTCTTT. It encodes CASSVDLSTEAFF.

This rearrangement joins TRBV27 to TRBJ2-1; TRBD2 matches at 12 bases. V shed 5 bases, J shed 5 bases, and the junction held 1 base outside the gene matches. This CDR3 region has 14 residues. Germline CDR1 reads MNHEY; CDR2 reads SMNVEV (reference sequence). The CDR3 region has the DNA TGTGCCAGCAGTACTAGCGGGGGGCACAATGAGCAGTTCTTC. Translated, it gives CASSTSGGHNEQFF.

V is TRBV28 and J is TRBJ2-7; D gene unclear. Deletions cut 3 bases from V and 1 base from J, with 7 bases between. The germline V gene encodes CDR1 MDHEN and CDR2 SYDVKM. This CDR3 comprises 13 residues. The CDR3 region is CASSFRRSYEQYF. CDR3 bases: TGTGCCAGCAGTTTTCGCAGATCCTACGAGCAGTACTTC.

This clone has a single count. V and J are TRBV28 and TRBJ2-2, with D tentatively TRBD2 (5 bases). Germline CDR1 and CDR2: MDHEN and SYDVKM. The V end was cut by 2 bases, the J end by 2 bases, with 6 bases between. The CDR3 extends over 14 amino acids. The CDR3 sequence is CASSLRDNTGELFF. CDR3 coding DNA: TGTGCCAGCAGTTTACGGGATAACACCGGGGAGCTGTTTTTT.

The chain is built from TRBV28 and TRBJ2-3; tentative D call: TRBD2 (7 bases). CDR1 is MDHEN and CDR2 is SYDVKM in the germline V gene. V lost 3 bases and J 6 bases, leaving 16 bases between the germline ends. The CDR3 covers 15 residues. CDR3 sequence reads: CASSLQGGVTDTQYF. The CDR3, as DNA: TGTGCCAGCAGTTTGCAAGGGGGGGTGACCGATACGCAGTATTTT.

This chain joins TRBV27 and TRBJ2-1; 11 bases match TRBD2. The CDR3 covers 14 residues. Germline CDR1 and CDR2: MNHEY and SMNVEV (reference sequence). The trim removed 6 bases at V and 5 bases at J, leaving 3 bases unmatched. CDR3: CASSGLAGNNEQFF. CDR3 nucleotide sequence: TGTGCCAGCAGCGGACTAGCGGGTAACAATGAGCAGTTCTTC.